The clone carrying this T cell receptor beta chain was counted only a few times. Its cognate antigen is unknown. The entirety of the isolated RNA underwent reverse transcription, so expressed TCRB transcripts were sequenced. The assay was immunoSEQ multiplex PCR, and TCRdb's table has in-frame clones only and misses some. The table has fewer than 110,000 clones, under 30% seen once; the top ten hold 0.5% to 0.55%. These data are taken from a study of beta chain features in type 1 diabetes. Notes on the study in general: It was not settled here whether HLA type affects TCRB rearrangement. A greater similarity of naive, central memory and Treg TCRB repertoires was seen among patients than among healthy donors. Shorter TCRB CDR3s, moderately but significantly so, were found in Type 1 diabetes patients in all four CD4+ subsets. cDNA sequencing could over-represent cells with high TCR expression.

The authors took one heparinised blood draw, averaging about 120 mL, from each donor. With 5 bases clipped from V and 7 bases from J, the junction kept 8 bases outside the gene matches. CDR3 length: 15 residues. Germline assignment: CDR1 MGHDK and CDR2 SYGVNS. Sequences were obtained from central memory CD4+ T cells from blood. This sequence joins TRBV25-1 and TRBJ1-4; TRBD1 agrees at 9 bases. This receptor was taken from a woman aged 18-29 years with type 1 diabetes. CDR3: CASSRGQGEGEKLFF. CDR3 in DNA: TGTGCCAGCAGTAGGGGACAGGGCGAGGGTGAAAAACTGTTTTTT.